The rows below give T cell receptor beta chains drawn from one sample of a study of circulating and synovial CD4+ cells in juvenile arthritis. Sequencing used immunoSEQ multiplex PCR; TCRdb keeps in-frame clones, though not all of them. The sample consists of some 30,000 clones, about 93% of them appearing once. Sample: CD4+ T cells from blood. The receptors stem from a human donor with juvenile idiopathic arthritis. Each CDR3 is given with its conserved first and last residue. D genes are given only for firm matches. Rows give clone size only sometimes, using once, few, many, or a class for an expanded clone.

D: TRBD2
length: 16
J: TRBJ2-1
size: NA
V: TRBV7-9
CDR3: CASSLGTSGAGNGQFF
DNA: TGTGCCAGCAGCTTAGGAACTAGCGGGGCGGGCAACGGGCAGTTCTTC

D: NA
length: 17
J: TRBJ2-3
size: NA
V: TRBV6-1
CDR3: CASSEGLTRAWTDTQYF
DNA: TGTGCCAGCAGTGAGGGCCTCACTAGGGCTTGGACAGATACGCAGTATTTT

D: TRBD1
length: 15
J: TRBJ1-3
size: NA
V: TRBV9
CDR3: CASSLEGAQGNTIYF
DNA: TGTGCCAGCAGTCTGGAGGGGGCGCAAGGAAACACCATATATTTT

D: TRBD1
length: 16
J: TRBJ1-5
size: NA
V: TRBV2
CDR3: CASRAGQGAGNQPQHF
DNA: TGTGCCAGCAGGGCCGGACAGGGGGCTGGGAATCAGCCCCAGCATTTT

D: NA
length: 13
J: TRBJ1-2
size: NA
V: TRBV5-1
CDR3: CASSLRTHYGYTF
DNA: TGCGCCAGCAGCCTGCGGACACACTATGGCTACACCTTC

D: NA
length: 15
J: TRBJ2-3
size: NA
V: TRBV7-3
CDR3: CASSPGSPPTDTQYF
DNA: TGTGCCAGCAGCCCCGGGAGTCCGCCCACAGATACGCAGTATTTT

D: TRBD1
length: 13
J: TRBJ1-1
size: NA
V: TRBV5-1
CDR3: CASSWDRNKHGFF
DNA: TGCGCCAGCAGTTGGGACAGGAATAAACATGGTTTCTTT

D: NA
length: 14
J: TRBJ1-2
size: NA
V: TRBV6-4
CDR3: CASSPGGQTYGYTF
DNA: TGTGCCAGCAGTCCCGGAGGACAGACTTATGGCTACACCTTC

D: TRBD2
length: 17
J: TRBJ2-1
size: NA
V: TRBV4-2
CDR3: CASSQGTSGTAHNEQFF
DNA: TGTGCCAGCAGCCAAGGGACTAGCGGGACGGCCCACAATGAGCAGTTCTTC

D: TRBD1
length: 15
J: TRBJ2-7
size: NA
V: TRBV28
CDR3: CASRAGGVDSYEQYF
DNA: TGTGCCAGCAGGGCAGGGGGCGTCGACTCCTACGAGCAGTACTTC

D: NA
length: 14
J: TRBJ2-7
size: NA
V: TRBV6-5
CDR3: CASSYRQGPYEQYF
DNA: TGTGCCAGCAGTTACCGCCAGGGGCCCTACGAGCAGTACTTC

D: TRBD1
length: 16
J: TRBJ1-2
size: NA
V: TRBV27
CDR3: CASSSTGGLGWYGYTF
DNA: TGTGCCAGCAGTTCGACAGGGGGTCTCGGTTGGTATGGCTACACCTTC

D: NA
length: 17
J: TRBJ1-4
size: NA
V: TRBV19
CDR3: CASSHDWGGSTNEKLFF
DNA: TGTGCCAGTAGTCACGACTGGGGAGGTTCAACTAATGAAAAACTGTTTTTT

D: TRBD1
length: 13
J: TRBJ2-7
size: NA
V: TRBV25-1
CDR3: CASSEAGGSKQYF
DNA: TGTGCCAGCAGTGAAGCAGGGGGAAGTAAGCAGTACTTC

D: NA
length: 14
J: TRBJ2-7
size: NA
V: TRBV6-1
CDR3: CASPGLRFSYEQYF
DNA: TGTGCCAGCCCTGGACTACGCTTCTCCTACGAGCAGTACTTC

D: NA
length: 14
J: TRBJ2-2
size: NA
V: TRBV19
CDR3: CASSIVGDTGELFF
DNA: TGTGCCAGTAGTATAGTAGGGGACACCGGGGAGCTGTTTTTT

D: NA
length: 13
J: TRBJ2-1
size: NA
V: TRBV6-1
CDR3: CAMQRVSYNEQFF
DNA: TGTGCCATGCAGCGGGTCTCCTACAATGAGCAGTTCTTC

D: TRBD2
length: 15
J: TRBJ2-7
size: NA
V: TRBV9
CDR3: CASSVSGSHSYEQYF
DNA: TGTGCCAGCAGCGTTAGCGGGAGTCATTCCTACGAGCAGTACTTC

D: TRBD1
length: 14
J: TRBJ2-5
size: NA
V: TRBV10-2
CDR3: CASVDRGRWETQYF
DNA: TGCGCCAGCGTGGACAGGGGGCGCTGGGAGACCCAGTACTTC

D: NA
length: 15
J: TRBJ1-2
size: once
V: TRBV7-9
CDR3: CASSLAKTDTNGYTF
DNA: TGTGCCAGCAGCTTAGCGAAGACGGACACTAACGGCTACACCTTC

D: TRBD1
length: 15
J: TRBJ2-1
size: NA
V: TRBV5-4
CDR3: CASSFRDRGMNEQFF
DNA: TGTGCCAGCAGCTTCCGGGACAGGGGGATGAATGAGCAGTTCTTC

D: TRBD2
length: 16
J: TRBJ2-4
size: NA
V: TRBV13
CDR3: CASSPRTSGGKNIQYF
DNA: TGTGCCAGCAGCCCCAGGACTAGCGGGGGGAAAAACATTCAGTACTTC

D: NA
length: 15
J: TRBJ2-3
size: NA
V: TRBV2
CDR3: CASSEGLVDTDTQYF
DNA: TGTGCCAGCAGTGAAGGGCTAGTAGACACAGATACGCAGTATTTT

D: TRBD2
length: 17
J: TRBJ2-3
size: NA
V: TRBV10-3
CDR3: CAISESGLAGEVDTQYF
DNA: TGTGCCATCAGTGAGTCGGGGCTAGCGGGAGAGGTAGATACGCAGTATTTT

D: TRBD1
length: 15
J: TRBJ2-7
size: NA
V: TRBV28
CDR3: CASSLPGQQPYEQYF
DNA: TGTGCCAGCTCGCTGCCGGGACAGCAACCCTACGAGCAGTACTTC

D: NA
length: 12
J: TRBJ1-4
size: NA
V: TRBV28
CDR3: CASSFSGEKLFF
DNA: TGTGCCAGCAGTTTTTCCGGTGAAAAACTGTTTTTT

D: NA
length: 16
J: TRBJ1-2
size: NA
V: TRBV4-1
CDR3: CASSQDTLRRGGGYTF
DNA: TGCGCCAGCAGCCAAGATACCCTCCGCAGGGGCGGTGGCTACACCTTC

D: TRBD2
length: 19
J: TRBJ2-3
size: NA
V: TRBV4-1
CDR3: CASSQDRIRASGLTDTQYF
DNA: TGCGCCAGCAGCCAAGATCGTATCCGGGCTAGCGGTCTCACAGATACGCAGTATTTT

D: NA
length: 14
J: TRBJ1-5
size: NA
V: TRBV7-2
CDR3: CASSFEASNQPQHF
DNA: TGTGCCAGCAGCTTTGAGGCGAGCAATCAGCCCCAGCATTTT

D: NA
length: 13
J: TRBJ1-5
size: NA
V: TRBV19
CDR3: CASSTGRDQPQHF
DNA: TGCGCCAGTAGTACAGGGCGTGATCAGCCCCAGCATTTT

D: TRBD2
length: 15
J: TRBJ2-7
size: NA
V: TRBV6-1
CDR3: CASSTQPGTSNEQYF
DNA: TGTGCCAGCAGCACCCAACCCGGGACTAGCAACGAGCAGTACTTC

D: NA
length: 12
J: TRBJ2-3
size: NA
V: TRBV28
CDR3: CASGGYTDTQYF
DNA: TGTGCCAGCGGAGGATACACAGATACGCAGTATTTT